A selection of T cell receptor beta chains follows, all from one sample in a study of T-cell memory formation after mild COVID-19. MiXCR was run by TCRdb on the 5' RACE reads, yielding one entry per CDR3 protein. The table has a few hundred thousand distinct CDR3 sequences, 10% to 13% seen once. The sequencing sample was made of PBMCs or a T cell subset sorted from them (not recorded which). All receptors come from a man between 18 and 29 years old who had mild COVID-19 (a few samples of this study predate the infection). Cell type and time point are not known. Each CDR3 is given with its conserved first and last residue. Fields, in order: CDR3 DNA, CDR3 protein, V gene, J gene, D gene, clone size, CDR3 length. A D gene is named only where the DNA matches it firmly. Some rows have no size entry. The others give once, few or many, or a class for an expanded clone.

TGTGCCAGCAGCCGGGGGGGGATTGGGGCTTTCTTT	CASSRGGIGAFF	TRBV3-1	TRBJ1-1	-	few	12
TGTGCCAGCAGCTTAGCTATCACAGGACAGCTCATCTATGGCTACACCTTC	CASSLAITGQLIYGYTF	TRBV7-9	TRBJ1-2	-	-	17
TGTGCCAGCAGCTTAGCACCAGGGGGTAGGGAGCAGTACTTC	CASSLAPGGREQYF	TRBV7-2	TRBJ2-7	TRBD1	few	14
TGTGCCAGCAGCTCTGTAGCGGGGAGGGGAGAGACCCAGTACTTC	CASSSVAGRGETQYF	TRBV6-5	TRBJ2-5	TRBD2	many	15
TGTGCCAGCTCGATCCGGGACAGCAACTACGAGCAGTACTTC	CASSIRDSNYEQYF	TRBV18	TRBJ2-7	TRBD1	many	14
TGTGCCTCCTCCCTGCCATCTGGTGGGGGGGGCGGTACGCAGTATTTT	CASSLPSGGGGGTQYF	TRBV7-3	TRBJ2-3	-	-	16
TGCGCCAGCAGCCGACTCGGGGGGACTCAAGAGACCCAGTACTTC	CASSRLGGTQETQYF	TRBV4-1	TRBJ2-5	TRBD2	few	15
TGTGCCAGCGGAAAAACAGGGGCCTTCACCGGGGAGCTGTTTTTT	CASGKTGAFTGELFF	TRBV3-1	TRBJ2-2	TRBD1	many	15
TGTGCCAGCAGCTTGTCTCACGGCCGGAACACTGAAGCTTTCTTT	CASSLSHGRNTEAFF	TRBV5-5	TRBJ1-1	-	few	15
TGTGCCAGCAGTTACTCGCGGGGCTCCTACGAGCAGTACTTC	CASSYSRGSYEQYF	TRBV6-5	TRBJ2-7	-	many	14
TGTGCCAGCAGCCCAGCCCCAGGGTCGGGACGGGCTTACGAGCAGTACTTC	CASSPAPGSGRAYEQYF	TRBV7-2	TRBJ2-7	-	few	17
TGTGCCAGCAGCCCTCGCCCTAGCGGGACAGATACGCAGTATTTT	CASSPRPSGTDTQYF	TRBV7-9	TRBJ2-3	TRBD2	-	15
TGCAGTGCTAAGGTTGGCTCCTATAATTCACCCCTCCACTTT	CSAKVGSYNSPLHF	TRBV20-1	TRBJ1-6	-	many	14
TGTGCCAGCAGTTCTCCTAGCGGGGGGGCCTCGGAGACCCAGTACTTC	CASSSPSGGASETQYF	TRBV12-3/TRBV12-4	TRBJ2-5	TRBD2	few	16
TGCAGCGTCGGGCCTCTGTACTCACAGGGGAACACTGAAGCTTTCTTT	CSVGPLYSQGNTEAFF	TRBV29-1	TRBJ1-1	-	-	16
TGTGCCAGCAGACTAGCGGGGAACACAGATACGCAGTATTTT	CASRLAGNTDTQYF	TRBV12-3/TRBV12-4	TRBJ2-3	TRBD2	-	14
TGCAGTGCTAGAGATAGGCCCAGAGATGAAAAACTGTTTTTT	CSARDRPRDEKLFF	TRBV20-1	TRBJ1-4	-	few	14
TGTGCCAGCAGCCAAAGTTGGACGGCTGGAAACACCATATATTTT	CASSQSWTAGNTIYF	TRBV3-1	TRBJ1-3	-	-	15
TGTGCCAGCAGCGTAGGAGGAGGGTACACAGATACGCAGTATTTT	CASSVGGGYTDTQYF	TRBV9	TRBJ2-3	-	many	15
TGTGCCAGCAGCGTAGGGGCAGCGGGGGTCTACAATGAGCAGTTCTTC	CASSVGAAGVYNEQFF	TRBV9	TRBJ2-1	TRBD2	-	16
TGTGCCAGCAGCTTAGTAGGTAACAGTGGGGACTACGAGCAGTACTTC	CASSLVGNSGDYEQYF	TRBV7-2	TRBJ2-7	-	few	16
TGTGCCAGCAGCTTAAATCGACAGGGGGCCGTGGATACGCAGTATTTT	CASSLNRQGAVDTQYF	TRBV7-2	TRBJ2-3	TRBD1	many	16
TGCGCCAGCAGCCAAGAAGGGACAGGGGGAGAGACCCAGTACTTC	CASSQEGTGGETQYF	TRBV4-1	TRBJ2-5	TRBD1	few	15
TGTGCCAGCAGTGAAGTGCCCCGGGACTTCTACGAGCAGTACTTC	CASSEVPRDFYEQYF	TRBV6-1	TRBJ2-7	-	-	15
TGCAGTGCTAGGCCAAACTCAAGTCCTGAAGCTTTCTTT	CSARPNSSPEAFF	TRBV20-1	TRBJ1-1	-	few	13
TGTGCTAGCAGCAACGACAGGGAAGAGACCCAGTACTTC	CASSNDREETQYF	TRBV7-7	TRBJ2-5	TRBD1	-	13
TGCGCCAGCAGCTTGGCCCCGGGAACGGGGGAGCAGTACTTC	CASSLAPGTGEQYF	TRBV5-1	TRBJ2-7	-	few	14
TGCAGTGCCCGAGGACAGCTTATGGACACTGAAGCTTTCTTT	CSARGQLMDTEAFF	TRBV20-1	TRBJ1-1	-	few	14
TGCGCCAGCAGCCCGGGACAGAACCAAGAGACCCAGTACTTC	CASSPGQNQETQYF	TRBV5-1	TRBJ2-5	TRBD1	few	14
TGTGCCAGCAGGTCTTTGGGCAGGGAGTACGAGCAGTACTTC	CASRSLGREYEQYF	TRBV2	TRBJ2-7	-	-	14
TGCGCCAGCAGCTTGCACAGGGGCCCAGATACGCAGTATTTT	CASSLHRGPDTQYF	TRBV5-1	TRBJ2-3	TRBD1	-	14
TGTGCCAGCAGCCCGGCGGGGGGGGGGAGCTGGGAGACCCAGTACTTC	CASSPAGGGSWETQYF	TRBV7-2	TRBJ2-5	TRBD2	-	16
TGTGCCAGCCGAAAGGCCGGAGATACGCAGTATTTT	CASRKAGDTQYF	TRBV6-5	TRBJ2-3	-	few	12
TGCAGTGCTAGAGGAACAGCGGGGAAAGAGACCCAGTACTTC	CSARGTAGKETQYF	TRBV20-1	TRBJ2-5	TRBD2	-	14
TGTGCCAGCAGCATCACAGGGGATGGAAACACCATATATTTT	CASSITGDGNTIYF	TRBV7-2	TRBJ1-3	TRBD1	many	14
TGCAGTGCTAGAGGACTTGGACAGGGAAGTTCGCGGTCACCCCTCCACTTT	CSARGLGQGSSRSPLHF	TRBV20-1	TRBJ1-6	TRBD1	-	17
TGCGCCAGCAGCCCCTCCAACAGGGCAGAAAGTGGCTACACCTTC	CASSPSNRAESGYTF	TRBV5-1	TRBJ1-2	-	many	15
TGTGCCAGCAGCCTGGGGAGCGGGGGCTACAATGAGCAGTTCTTC	CASSLGSGGYNEQFF	TRBV7-6	TRBJ2-1	TRBD2	-	15
TGTGCCAGCAGCGTAGCCCATCCGGCTGGAAACACCATATATTTT	CASSVAHPAGNTIYF	TRBV9	TRBJ1-3	-	few	15
TGTGCCAGCAGCATCGACAGGGGAAACACTGAAGCTTTCTTT	CASSIDRGNTEAFF	TRBV9	TRBJ1-1	TRBD1	few	14
TGTGCCAGCATCGAACCGGGACGTTCGAGGAAGACCCAGTACTTC	CASIEPGRSRKTQYF	TRBV9	TRBJ2-5	-	-	15
TGCGCCAGCAGCTTAGACGGGCTAAATGAGCAGTTCTTC	CASSLDGLNEQFF	TRBV5-1	TRBJ2-1	-	few	13
TGTGCCAGCAGCTCAGGAGACTATGGCTACACCTTC	CASSSGDYGYTF	TRBV5-6	TRBJ1-2	-	-	12
TGTGCCAGCAGTGGGGGACAGGGAAGTTCACCCCTCCACTTT	CASSGGQGSSPLHF	TRBV7-9	TRBJ1-6	TRBD1	-	14
TGTGCCAGCAGTGAGGGGGTGACCGGGGAGCTGTTTTTT	CASSEGVTGELFF	TRBV2	TRBJ2-2	-	few	13
TGCGCCAGCAGCTCGGACGGCCCCAATTCACCCCTCCACTTT	CASSSDGPNSPLHF	TRBV5-1	TRBJ1-6	-	few	14
TGTGCCAGCAGCTTTACGGGGGGGCCTAATGAGCAGTTCTTC	CASSFTGGPNEQFF	TRBV7-2	TRBJ2-1	TRBD2	few	14
TGTGCCAGCAGTTTCGGACTTGGAGGGGTGGGAGAGACCCAGTACTTC	CASSFGLGGVGETQYF	TRBV12-3/TRBV12-4	TRBJ2-5	-	few	16
TGTGCCAGCAGCTTAGTTGGAGGGCAAACGATAGCAGCCCAGTACTTC	CASSLVGGQTIAAQYF	TRBV7-2	TRBJ2-5	-	-	16
TGTGCCAGCAGCTTAGAGGTAGTCACTGAAGCTTTCTTT	CASSLEVVTEAFF	TRBV7-9	TRBJ1-1	-	few	13
TGTGCCAGCAGGCCGGGCCCTGGCAGGGTTACAGATACGCAGTATTTT	CASRPGPGRVTDTQYF	TRBV12-3/TRBV12-4	TRBJ2-3	-	-	16
TGCGCCAGCAGCTCCGGACTAGCGGGGGGGGCAGATACGCAGTATTTT	CASSSGLAGGADTQYF	TRBV5-1	TRBJ2-3	TRBD2	few	16